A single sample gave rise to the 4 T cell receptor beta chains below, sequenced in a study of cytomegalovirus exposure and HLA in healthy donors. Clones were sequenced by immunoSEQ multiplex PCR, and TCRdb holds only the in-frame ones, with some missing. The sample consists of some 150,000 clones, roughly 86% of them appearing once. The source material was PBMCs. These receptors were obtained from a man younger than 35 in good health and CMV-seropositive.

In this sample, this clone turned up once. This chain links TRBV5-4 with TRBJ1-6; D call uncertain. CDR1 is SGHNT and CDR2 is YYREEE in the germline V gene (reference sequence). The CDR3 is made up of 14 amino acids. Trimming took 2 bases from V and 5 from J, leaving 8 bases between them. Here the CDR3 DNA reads TGTGCCAGCAGCTTAAAGCGGCATAATTCACCCCTCCACTTT. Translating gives CASSLKRHNSPLHF.

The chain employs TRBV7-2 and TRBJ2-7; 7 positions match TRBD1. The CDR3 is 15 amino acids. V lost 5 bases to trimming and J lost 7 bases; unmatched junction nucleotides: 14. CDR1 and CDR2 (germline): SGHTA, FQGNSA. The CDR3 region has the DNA TGTGCCAGCAGCCTAGGAAGGGGCAGGGGGTGGGAGCAGTACTTC. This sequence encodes CASSLGRGRGWEQYF.

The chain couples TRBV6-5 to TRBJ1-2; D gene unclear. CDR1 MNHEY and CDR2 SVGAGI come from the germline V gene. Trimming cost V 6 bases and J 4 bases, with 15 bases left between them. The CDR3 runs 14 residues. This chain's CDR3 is CASSLQNGGYGYTF. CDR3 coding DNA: TGTGCCAGCAGCCTACAAAATGGAGGCTATGGCTACACCTTC.

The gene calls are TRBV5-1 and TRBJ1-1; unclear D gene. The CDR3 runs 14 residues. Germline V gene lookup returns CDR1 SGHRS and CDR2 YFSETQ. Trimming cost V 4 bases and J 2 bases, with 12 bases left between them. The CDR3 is CASSAQNDNTEAFF. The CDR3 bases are TGCGCCAGCAGCGCCCAGAACGATAACACTGAAGCTTTCTTT.